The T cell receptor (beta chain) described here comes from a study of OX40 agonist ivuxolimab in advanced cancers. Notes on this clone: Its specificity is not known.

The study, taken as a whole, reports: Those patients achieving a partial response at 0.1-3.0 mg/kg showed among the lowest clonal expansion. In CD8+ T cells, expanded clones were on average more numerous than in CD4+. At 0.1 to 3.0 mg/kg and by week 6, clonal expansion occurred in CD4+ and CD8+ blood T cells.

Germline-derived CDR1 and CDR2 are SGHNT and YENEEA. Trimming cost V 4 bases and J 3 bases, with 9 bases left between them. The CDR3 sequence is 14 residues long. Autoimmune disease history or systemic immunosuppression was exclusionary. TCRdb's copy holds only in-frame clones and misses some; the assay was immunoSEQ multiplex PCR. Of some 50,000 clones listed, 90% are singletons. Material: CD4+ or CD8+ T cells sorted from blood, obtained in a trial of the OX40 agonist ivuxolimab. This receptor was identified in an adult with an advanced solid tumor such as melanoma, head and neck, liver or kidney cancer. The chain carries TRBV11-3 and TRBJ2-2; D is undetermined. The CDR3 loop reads CASSSATYTGELFF. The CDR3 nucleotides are TGTGCCAGCAGCTCAGCGACCTACACCGGGGAGCTGTTTTTT.